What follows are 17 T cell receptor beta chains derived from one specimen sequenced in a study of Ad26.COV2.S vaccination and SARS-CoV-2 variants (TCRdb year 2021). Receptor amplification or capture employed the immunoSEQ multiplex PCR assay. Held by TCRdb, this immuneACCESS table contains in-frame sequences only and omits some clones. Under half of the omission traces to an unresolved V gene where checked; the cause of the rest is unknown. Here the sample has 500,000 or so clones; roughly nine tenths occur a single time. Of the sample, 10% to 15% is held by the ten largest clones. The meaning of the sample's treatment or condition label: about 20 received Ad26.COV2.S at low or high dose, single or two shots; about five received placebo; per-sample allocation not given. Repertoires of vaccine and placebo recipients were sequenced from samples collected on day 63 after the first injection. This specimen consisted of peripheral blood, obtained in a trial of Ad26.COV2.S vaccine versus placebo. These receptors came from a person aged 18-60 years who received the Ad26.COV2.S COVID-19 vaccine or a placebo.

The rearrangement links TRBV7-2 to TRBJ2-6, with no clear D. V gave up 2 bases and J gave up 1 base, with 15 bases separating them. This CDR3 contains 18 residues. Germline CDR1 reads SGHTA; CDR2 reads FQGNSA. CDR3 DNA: TGTGCCAGCAGCTTAAGGCCTGGACCTATTTCTGGGGCCAACGTCCTGACTTTC. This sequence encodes CASSLRPGPISGANVLTF. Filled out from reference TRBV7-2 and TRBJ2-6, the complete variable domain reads GAGVSQSPSNKVTEKGKDVELRCDPISGHTALYWYRQSLGQGLEFLIYFQGNSAPDKSGLPSDRFSAERTGGSVSTLTIQRTQQEDSAVYLCASSLRPGPISGANVLTFGAGSRLTVL.

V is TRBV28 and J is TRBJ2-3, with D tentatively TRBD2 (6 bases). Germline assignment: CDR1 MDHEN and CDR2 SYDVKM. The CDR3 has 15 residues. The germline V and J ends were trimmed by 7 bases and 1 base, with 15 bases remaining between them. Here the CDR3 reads CASTPRESGTDTQYF. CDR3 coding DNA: TGTGCCAGCACTCCCCGGGAGAGCGGCACAGATACGCAGTATTTT.

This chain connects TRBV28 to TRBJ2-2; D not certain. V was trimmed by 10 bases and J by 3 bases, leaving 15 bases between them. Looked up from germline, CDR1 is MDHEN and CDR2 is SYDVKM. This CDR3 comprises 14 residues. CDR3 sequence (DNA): TGTGCCACCTCCGCTTGGGCGGACACCGGGGAGCTGTTTTTT. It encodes CATSAWADTGELFF.

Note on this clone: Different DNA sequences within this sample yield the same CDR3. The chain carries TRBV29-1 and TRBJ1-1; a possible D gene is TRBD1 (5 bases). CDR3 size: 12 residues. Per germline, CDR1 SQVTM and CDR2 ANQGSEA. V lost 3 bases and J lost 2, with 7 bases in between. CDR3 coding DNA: TGCAGCGTTGATGGGGGAAACACTGAAGCTTTCTTT. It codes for CSVDGGNTEAFF.

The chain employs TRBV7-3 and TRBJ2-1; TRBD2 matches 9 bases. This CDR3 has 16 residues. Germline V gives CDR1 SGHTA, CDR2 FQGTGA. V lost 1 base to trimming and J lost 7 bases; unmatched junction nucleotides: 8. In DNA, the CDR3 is TGTGCCAGCAGCTTAAATCCCGGACTAGCGCTAAATGAGCAGTTCTTC. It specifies CASSLNPGLALNEQFF.

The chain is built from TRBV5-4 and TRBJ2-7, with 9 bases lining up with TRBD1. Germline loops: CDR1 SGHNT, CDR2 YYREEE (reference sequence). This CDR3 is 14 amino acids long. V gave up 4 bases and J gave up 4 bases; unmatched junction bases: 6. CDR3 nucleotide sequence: TGTGCCAGCAGCCCGGGGACAGGGAGGTACGAGCAGTACTTC. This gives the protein CASSPGTGRYEQYF.

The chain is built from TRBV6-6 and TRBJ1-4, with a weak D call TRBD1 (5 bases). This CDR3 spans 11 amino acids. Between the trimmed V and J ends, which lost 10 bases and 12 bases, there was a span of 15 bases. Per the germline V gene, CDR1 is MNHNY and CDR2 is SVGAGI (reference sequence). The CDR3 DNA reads TGTGCCACCTGGGCCGTGGGGGAACTGTTTTTT. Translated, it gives CATWAVGELFF.

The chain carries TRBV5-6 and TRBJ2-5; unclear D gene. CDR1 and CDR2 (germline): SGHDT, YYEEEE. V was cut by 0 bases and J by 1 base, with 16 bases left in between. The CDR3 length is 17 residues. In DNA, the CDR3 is TGTGCCAGCAGCTTGGTATTTTTGTCAGCACGCCAAGAGACCCAGTACTTC. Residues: CASSLVFLSARQETQYF.

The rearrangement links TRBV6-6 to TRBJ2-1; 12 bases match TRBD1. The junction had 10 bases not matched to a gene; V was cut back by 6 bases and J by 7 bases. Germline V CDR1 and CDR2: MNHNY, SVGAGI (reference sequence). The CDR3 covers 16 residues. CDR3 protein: CASRRPGQGARNEQFF. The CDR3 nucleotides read TGTGCCAGCAGACGCCCGGGACAGGGGGCGCGTAATGAGCAGTTCTTC.

CDR3 in DNA: TGTGCCAGCAGCTTGGTTGACACTCTTAGCTATGGCTACACCTTC. The encoded protein is CASSLVDTLSYGYTF. The chain combines TRBV5-4 with TRBJ1-2; no definite D call. The CDR3 has 15 amino acids. Germline CDR1 reads SGHNT; CDR2 reads YYREEE (reference sequence). Trimming left V 0 bases short and J 4 bases short, with 13 bases between.

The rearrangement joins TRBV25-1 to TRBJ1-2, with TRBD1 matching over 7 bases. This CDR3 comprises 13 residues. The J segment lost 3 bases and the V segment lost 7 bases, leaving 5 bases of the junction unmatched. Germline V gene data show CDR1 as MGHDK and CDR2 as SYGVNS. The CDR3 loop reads CASKKGGDYGYTF. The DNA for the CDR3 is TGTGCCAGCAAAAAAGGGGGCGACTATGGCTACACCTTC.

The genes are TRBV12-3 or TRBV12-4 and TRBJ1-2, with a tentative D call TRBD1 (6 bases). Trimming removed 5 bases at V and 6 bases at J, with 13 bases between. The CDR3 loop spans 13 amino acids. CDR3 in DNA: TGTGCCAGCAGTCTCGCCGGGGGCAATGGCTACACCTTC. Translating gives CASSLAGGNGYTF.

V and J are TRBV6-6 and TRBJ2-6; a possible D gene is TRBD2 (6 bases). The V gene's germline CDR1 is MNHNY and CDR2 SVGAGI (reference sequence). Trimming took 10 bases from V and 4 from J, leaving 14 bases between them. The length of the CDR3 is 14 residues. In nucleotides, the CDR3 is TGTGCCACTGCCCGCGGGGTAGGGGCCAACGTCCTGACTTTC. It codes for CATARGVGANVLTF.

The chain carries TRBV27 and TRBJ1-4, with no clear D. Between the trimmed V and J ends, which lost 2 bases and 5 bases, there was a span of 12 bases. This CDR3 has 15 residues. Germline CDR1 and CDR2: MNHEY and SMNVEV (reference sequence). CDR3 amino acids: CASSLGGDPNEKLFF. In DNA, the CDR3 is TGTGCCAGCAGTTTAGGAGGAGACCCCAATGAAAAACTGTTTTTT.

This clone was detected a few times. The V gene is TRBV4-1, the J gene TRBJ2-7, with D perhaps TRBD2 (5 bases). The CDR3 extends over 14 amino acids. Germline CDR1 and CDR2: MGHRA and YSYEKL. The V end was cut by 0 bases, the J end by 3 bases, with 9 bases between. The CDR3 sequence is CASSQDPGYYEQYF. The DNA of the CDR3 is TGCGCCAGCAGCCAAGATCCGGGGTACTACGAGCAGTACTTC.

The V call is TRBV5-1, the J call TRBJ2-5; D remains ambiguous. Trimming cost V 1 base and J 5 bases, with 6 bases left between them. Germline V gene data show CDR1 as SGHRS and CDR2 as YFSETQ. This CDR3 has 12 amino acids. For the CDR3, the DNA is TGCGCCAGCAGCTTGATGGGGGAGACCCAGTACTTC. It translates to CASSLMGETQYF.

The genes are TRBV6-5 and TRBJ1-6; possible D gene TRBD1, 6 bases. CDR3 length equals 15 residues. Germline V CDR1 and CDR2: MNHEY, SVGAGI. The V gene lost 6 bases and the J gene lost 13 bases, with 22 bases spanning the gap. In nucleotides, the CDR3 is TGTGCCAGCAGGACGGCGGGGACATTTTCTCGTCCCCTCCACTTT. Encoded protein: CASRTAGTFSRPLHF.